A single sample is the source of the 2 T cell receptor beta chains below, sequenced in a study of T cell repertoires in cytomegalovirus infection. TCRdb independently ran MiXCR on the reads; one entry per CDR3 protein. The repertoire holds more than 650,000 distinct CDR3 sequences, 35% seen once, with more than 2.5% in the top ten. Sequenced sample: PBMCs. The receptor set was obtained from a human donor in good health (CMV status not recorded). Some clones in this sample may be carry-over from other donors' samples.

As for this clonotype: Given a much more abundant clone one base away, this may be a read error. Since the CDR3 does not end with the conserved phenylalanine or tryptophan, this likely comes from a read error. The V gene is TRBV12-3 or TRBV12-4, the J gene TRBJ1-5, with a possible D match to TRBD1 (5 bases). This CDR3 has 15 residues. V gave up 3 bases and J gave up 5 bases, with 14 bases separating them. For the CDR3, the DNA is TGTGCCAGCAGTTTGGCGACAGCCCCCGATCAGCCCCAGCATCTT. This gives the protein CASSLATAPDQPQHL.

The gene calls are TRBV28 and TRBJ2-1; no clear D. The length of the CDR3 is 15 residues. Between the trimmed V and J ends, which lost 3 bases and 0 bases, there was a span of 9 bases. CDR1 and CDR2 from the germline V gene are MDHEN and SYDVKM. CDR3: CASSFVGPSYNEQFF. CDR3 DNA: TGTGCCAGCAGTTTCGTCGGGCCCTCCTACAATGAGCAGTTCTTC.